This T cell receptor beta chain originates from a study of OX40 agonist ivuxolimab in advanced cancers. The overall study: Ivuxolimab, an agonist antibody against OX40 (CD134), was given to patients. Overall study results and limits: Antigen specificity remained undetermined for the expanded peripheral T cells. By week 6 at 0.1 to 3.0 mg/kg, blood CD4+ and CD8+ T cells had expanded clonally.

A few counts support this clone. Its antigen is unidentified. Only in-frame clones appear in the TCRdb table, and some are missing; sequencing was by immunoSEQ multiplex PCR. The sample has about 45,000 clones, approximately 84% seen once; the top ten hold about 15%. The sequence derives from an adult with an advanced solid tumor such as melanoma, head and neck, liver or kidney cancer. Sequenced here: CD4+ or CD8+ T cells sorted from blood, sampled in a trial of the OX40 agonist ivuxolimab.

The CDR3 DNA follows: TGTGCCAGCTCGGGACTAGTCACCTACGAGCAGTACTTC. Its translation: CASSGLVTYEQYF. This chain joins TRBV18 and TRBJ2-7, with 8 bases identical to TRBD2. V lost 6 bases, J lost 2 bases, and 3 bases stayed unmatched. The CDR3 covers 13 residues. Germline CDR1 KGHSH, CDR2 LQKENI.